The source of this TCR beta chain is a study of blood T cell repertoires in COVID-19. This CDR3 has 14 amino acids. The germline CDR1 and CDR2 sequences are MDHEN and SYDVKM. The V and J ends lost 5 bases and 0 bases, in that order; junction bases with no gene match: 1. Method: immunoSEQ multiplex PCR; TCRdb's copy keeps in-frame clones and lacks some. The sample yields a few hundred thousand clones, 85% seen once. Sequenced input: peripheral blood. The chain carries TRBV28 and TRBJ1-2, with 9 bases fitting TRBD1. The clonotype was recovered from a woman between 45 and 65 years old with active or convalescent COVID-19. CDR3 sequence reads: CASSTGGSNYGYTF. CDR3 bases: TGTGCCAGCAGTACAGGGGGCTCTAACTATGGCTACACCTTC.